This note documents a single TCR beta chain sequence. Its cognate antigen is unknown. The table came from immunoSEQ multiplex PCR; TCRdb's copy has only in-frame clones and leaves some out. The sample gives 40,000 to 60,000 clones, over 85% of which show up once; 24% is in the top ten. The data stem from a study of OX40 agonist ivuxolimab in advanced cancers. Study overall: Patients were treated with ivuxolimab, an agonistic anti-OX40 (CD134) antibody.

Overall study results and limits: Average numbers of expanded clones were greater in CD8+ T cells than in CD4+.

The CDR3 length is 15 residues. The V segment lost 3 bases and the J segment 2 bases; nucleotides outside the gene matches: 5. Germline V CDR1 and CDR2: MDHEN, SYDVKM. V is TRBV28 and J is TRBJ2-3; 7 bases line up with TRBD1. This clonotype was sampled from an adult with an advanced solid tumor such as melanoma, head and neck, liver or kidney cancer. This specimen was CD4+ or CD8+ T cells sorted from blood, taken in a trial of the OX40 agonist ivuxolimab. For the CDR3, the DNA is TGTGCCAGCAGTTTGACAGGGTGGGACACAGATACGCAGTATTTT. Translation: CASSLTGWDTDTQYF.